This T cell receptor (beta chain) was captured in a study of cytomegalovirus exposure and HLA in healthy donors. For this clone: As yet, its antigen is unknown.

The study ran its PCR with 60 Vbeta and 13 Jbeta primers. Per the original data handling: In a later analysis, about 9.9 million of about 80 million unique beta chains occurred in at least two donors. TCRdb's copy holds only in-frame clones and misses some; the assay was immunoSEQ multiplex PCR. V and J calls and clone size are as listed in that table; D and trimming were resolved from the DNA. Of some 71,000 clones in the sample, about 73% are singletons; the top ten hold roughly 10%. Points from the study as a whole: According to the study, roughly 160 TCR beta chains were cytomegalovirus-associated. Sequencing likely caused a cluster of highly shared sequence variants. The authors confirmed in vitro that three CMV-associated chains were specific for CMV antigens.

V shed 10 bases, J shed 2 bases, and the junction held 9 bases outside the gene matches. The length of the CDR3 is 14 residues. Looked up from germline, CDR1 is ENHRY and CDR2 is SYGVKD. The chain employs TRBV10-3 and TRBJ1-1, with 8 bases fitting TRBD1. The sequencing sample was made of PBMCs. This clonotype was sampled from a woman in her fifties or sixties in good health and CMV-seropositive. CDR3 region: CATQRQGSNTEAFF. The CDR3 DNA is TGTGCCACCCAGCGACAGGGGAGCAACACTGAAGCTTTCTTT.